The present T cell receptor beta chain was sequenced within a study of a mutant IDH1 vaccine in newly diagnosed glioma. Study as a whole: Radiotherapy, temozolomide, or both had been given previously, and both were given to most.

Comment on this clone: The target antigen is unknown.

Time point given: week 5, during vaccination. Every single dose of the vaccine, 300 ug of mutant IDH1 20-mer peptide, came with topical imiquimod. Repertoires were generated with immunoSEQ multiplex PCR, while TCRdb's copy carries only in-frame clones and drops some. In the table there are roughly 34,000 clones, roughly 56% of which are singletons. The receptor was derived from a woman between 18 and 29 years old with glioma. The starting material was PBMCs, obtained from a glioma patient whose treatment included an IDH1 peptide vaccine.

The CDR3 is CASSTGLTDTQYF. In nucleotides, the CDR3 is TGTGCCAGCAGCACAGGACTGACAGATACGCAGTATTTT. The chain recombines TRBV7-3 with TRBJ2-3, with D perhaps TRBD1 or TRBD2 (5 bases each). V was cut by 5 bases and J by 3 bases, with 9 bases left in between. The CDR3 spans 13 residues. CDR1 SGHTA and CDR2 FQGTGA come from the germline V gene.